This TCR beta chain was recovered during a study of T cells in Graves' hyperthyroidism and ophthalmopathy. Study context: Peripheral blood was acquired at first diagnosis, ahead of any therapy whatsoever.

Broader study findings: The model's output predicted ophthalmopathy at a median of 6.5 months prior to onset.

The patients, who ranged from 18 to 65 in age, presented with newly diagnosed hyperthyroidism lasting under 2 months. It was less than 13 ml of fresh peripheral blood that supplied the PBMCs. The germline V gene encodes CDR1 LNHDA and CDR2 SQIVND (reference sequence). The CDR3 is 15 amino acids. Germline trimming cut 5 bases from V and 2 bases from J; bases unmatched to any gene: 5. Amplified regions were TCR beta CDR3 sequences from RNA transcripts. Researchers ran a first-round RT-PCR on the TCR CDR3 using the HTBI primer set. In TCRdb, the multiplex PCR reads were re-called with MiXCR into one record per CDR3 protein. The sample includes some 350,000 distinct CDR3 sequences, 25% of them seen just once. As for this clonotype: What it binds is unknown.

The TCR originated in a man aged 50-60 years with Graves' hyperthyroidism. The chain joins TRBV19 to TRBJ2-4; 8 positions agree with TRBD1. The sequencing input was blood. DNA for the CDR3: TGTGCCAGTAGTCCAAGGACAGGGACCAAAAACATTCAGTACTTC. Protein: CASSPRTGTKNIQYF.